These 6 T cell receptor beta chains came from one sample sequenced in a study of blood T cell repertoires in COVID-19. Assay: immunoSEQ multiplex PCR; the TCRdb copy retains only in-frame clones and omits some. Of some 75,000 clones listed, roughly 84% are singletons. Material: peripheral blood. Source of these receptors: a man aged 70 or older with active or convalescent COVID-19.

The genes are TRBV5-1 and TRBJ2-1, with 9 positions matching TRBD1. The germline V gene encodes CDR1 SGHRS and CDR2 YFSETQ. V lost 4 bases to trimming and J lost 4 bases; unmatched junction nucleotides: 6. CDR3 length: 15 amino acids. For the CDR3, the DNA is TGCGCCAGCAGCAGGGACAGGGCAGAGTACAATGAGCAGTTCTTC. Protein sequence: CASSRDRAEYNEQFF.

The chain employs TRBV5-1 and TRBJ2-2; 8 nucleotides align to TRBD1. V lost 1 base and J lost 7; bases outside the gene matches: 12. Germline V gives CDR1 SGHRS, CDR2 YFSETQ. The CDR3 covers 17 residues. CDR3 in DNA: TGCGCCAGCAGCTTGATTCCAGGGGGCATGCGGGGCGGGGAGCTGTTTTTT. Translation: CASSLIPGGMRGGELFF.

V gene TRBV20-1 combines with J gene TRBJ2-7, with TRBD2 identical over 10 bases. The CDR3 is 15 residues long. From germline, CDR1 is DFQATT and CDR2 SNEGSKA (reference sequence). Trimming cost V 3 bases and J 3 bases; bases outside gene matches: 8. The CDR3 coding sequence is TGCAGTGCTAGTGGGGGAGCTAGCGGGAGCTACGAGCAGTACTTC. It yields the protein CSASGGASGSYEQYF.

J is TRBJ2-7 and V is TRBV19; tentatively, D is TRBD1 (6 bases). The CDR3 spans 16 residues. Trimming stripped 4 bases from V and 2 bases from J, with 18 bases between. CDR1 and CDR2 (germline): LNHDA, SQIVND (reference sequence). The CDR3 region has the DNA TGTGCCAGTAGTACCCGAGGGGGTCAATCCACCTACGAGCAGTACTTC. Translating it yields CASSTRGGQSTYEQYF.

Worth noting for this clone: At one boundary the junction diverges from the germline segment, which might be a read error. CDR3 sequence: CAGSAPLNTEAFF. CDR3 DNA: TGTGCCGGCAGTGCTCCTCTGAACACTGAAGCTTTCTTT. This chain connects TRBV25-1 to TRBJ1-1; D gene ambiguous. CDR3 length: 13 amino acids. In germline, CDR1 is MGHDK, CDR2 SYGVNS.

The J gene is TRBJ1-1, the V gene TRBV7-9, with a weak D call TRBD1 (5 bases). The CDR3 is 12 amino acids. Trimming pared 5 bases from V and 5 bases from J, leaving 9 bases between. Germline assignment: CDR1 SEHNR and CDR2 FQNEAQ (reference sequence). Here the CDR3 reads CASSRRDTEAFF. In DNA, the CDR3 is TGTGCCAGCAGCCGCAGGGATACTGAAGCTTTCTTT.